Below are 11 T cell receptor beta chains sequenced from a single sample in a study of T cell repertoires in cytomegalovirus infection (dated by TCRdb to about 2019). TCRdb shows the sequencer as Illumina HiSeq 1500. In TCRdb, the public reads were trimmed at Q25 with fastp and aligned with MiXCR, with productive beta chains retained. Rows with a matching CDR3 protein are joined into one entry that keeps the most common DNA and genes. This sample lists around 290,000 distinct CDR3 sequences; about 23% were detected once. More than 11% of the sample is in the top ten clones. Sequences were obtained from PBMCs. The receptor source for this set is a human donor in good health (CMV status not recorded). Some clones in this sample may be carry-over from other donors' samples.

This clonotype was found many times. The chain recombines TRBV7-8 with TRBJ1-5; 8 bases are shared with TRBD1. Looked up from germline, CDR1 is SGHVS and CDR2 is FQNEAQ. CDR3 length equals 17 residues. J was trimmed by 3 bases and V by 5 bases; bases with no gene match: 12. CDR3 amino acids: CASSPVGQGVNNQPQHF. Written as DNA, the CDR3 is TGTGCCAGCAGCCCAGTCGGACAGGGAGTTAACAATCAGCCCCAGCATTTT. The full variable domain, with the rest looked up from reference TRBV7-8 and TRBJ1-5, is GAGVSQSPRYKVAKRGQDVALRCDPISGHVSLFWYQQALGQGPEFLTYFQNEAQLDKSGLPSDRFFAERPEGSVSTLKIQRTQQEDSAVYLCASSPVGQGVNNQPQHFGDGTRLSIL.

This clonotype appeared many times. This chain's CDR3 is CASSPRTPSYNEQFF. The CDR3 region has the DNA TGTGCCAGCAGCCCCCGGACACCATCCTACAATGAGCAGTTCTTC. The chain joins TRBV7-2 to TRBJ2-1; D perhaps matches TRBD1 (5 bases). The CDR3 sequence is 15 residues long. Germline V CDR1 and CDR2: SGHTA, FQGNSA. The V and J ends lost 5 bases and 1 base respectively, with 12 bases between them.

The V and J genes are TRBV24-1 and TRBJ2-7, with 8 bases identical to TRBD2. Per the germline V gene, CDR1 is KGHDR and CDR2 is SFDVKD. V lost 6 bases, J lost 4 bases, and 7 bases stayed unmatched. The CDR3 length is 14 residues. As DNA, the CDR3 is TGTGCCACCAGTCGAGCGGGAGAAACTTACGAGCAGTACTTC. Protein sequence: CATSRAGETYEQYF.

This clonotype was counted ten times or more. The rearrangement joins TRBV6-2 or TRBV6-3 to TRBJ2-1; D is unresolved. The CDR3 is 13 residues long. Trimming removed 5 bases from V and 6 bases from J, with 11 bases in between. Germline values: CDR1 MNHEY, CDR2 SVGEGT. Here the CDR3 DNA reads TGTGCCAGCAGTCACGACATTCGCAATGAGCAGTTCTTC. Amino acids: CASSHDIRNEQFF.

The rearrangement links TRBV2 to TRBJ1-1; D gene unclear. CDR3 length: 13 residues. Trimming took 10 bases from V and 2 from J, leaving 14 bases between them. Looked up from germline, CDR1 is SNHLY and CDR2 is FYNNEI. This chain's CDR3 is CATRRGGNTEAFF. CDR3 DNA sequence: TGTGCCACCCGGCGGGGAGGAAACACTGAAGCTTTCTTT.

The chain couples TRBV19 to TRBJ1-5; unclear D gene. Germline V lookup: CDR1 LNHDA, CDR2 SQIVND (reference sequence). Trimming pared 3 bases from V and 5 bases from J, leaving 14 bases between. The CDR3 loop spans 15 amino acids. The DNA of the CDR3 is TGTGCCAGTAGTATTCGAGGGAATCCTTATCAGCCCCAGCATTTT. This gives the protein CASSIRGNPYQPQHF.

Only a few counts were recorded for this clonotype. This sequence joins TRBV7-2 and TRBJ2-5; 11 positions agree with TRBD2. Germline V gene data show CDR1 as SGHTA and CDR2 as FQGNSA. CDR3 length equals 15 residues. Trimming at V came to 5 bases and at J to 5 bases, leaving 7 bases not matched to a gene. The CDR3 loop reads CASSTLAGGGETQYF. The CDR3, as DNA: TGTGCCAGCAGCACCCTAGCGGGAGGTGGGGAGACCCAGTACTTC.

This clonotype was seen more than once but under ten times. J is TRBJ2-1 and V is TRBV4-3; the D gene is possibly TRBD2 (5 bases). The V and J ends lost 2 bases and 9 bases respectively, with 14 bases between them. This CDR3 spans 14 amino acids. Per the germline V gene, CDR1 is LGHNA and CDR2 is YSLEER. In DNA form, the CDR3 reads TGCGCCAGCAGCCAACTTTGGCCCGGAGGTGAGCAGTTCTTC. It yields the protein CASSQLWPGGEQFF.

This clonotype was counted between two and nine times. CDR3 in amino acids: CATQDGDFNQPQHF. The CDR3 DNA follows: TGTGCCACTCAGGACGGGGATTTCAATCAGCCCCAGCATTTT. The gene calls are TRBV15 and TRBJ1-5, with D uncertain. This CDR3 is built from 14 residues. In germline, CDR1 is LNHNV, CDR2 YYDKDF (reference sequence). With 9 bases removed from V and 3 bases from J, the gap between germline ends came to 15 bases.

This clonotype was counted a few times. This chain links TRBV29-1 with TRBJ1-2, with D maybe TRBD1 (6 bases). Germline CDR1 and CDR2: SQVTM and ANQGSEA. CDR3 length: 12 residues. The V and J ends lost 8 bases and 6 bases respectively, with 16 bases between them. The CDR3 loop is CSTARGGDGYTF. The CDR3 DNA reads as TGCAGCACCGCTCGAGGGGGGGATGGCTACACCTTC.

The rearrangement links TRBV11-2 to TRBJ1-5; D is undetermined. Trimming removed 3 bases from V and 0 bases from J, with 12 bases in between. In germline, CDR1 is SGHAT, CDR2 FQNNGV. CDR3 length: 16 amino acids. CDR3 protein: CASSLRADYSNQPQHF. Here the CDR3 DNA reads TGTGCCAGCAGCTTGAGGGCAGACTATAGCAATCAGCCCCAGCATTTT.